A single T cell receptor (beta chain) is shown here with its context. The ends were cut back, 2 bases at V and 5 bases at J, with 5 bases in the middle. Germline lookup yields CDR1 KGHSH and CDR2 LQKENI. CDR3 length: 12 residues. The data originate from a study of OX40 agonist ivuxolimab in advanced cancers. The assay was immunoSEQ multiplex PCR, and TCRdb's table has in-frame clones only and misses some. This table holds about 78,000 clones, under 90% found once. This receptor was taken from an adult with an advanced solid tumor such as melanoma, head and neck, liver or kidney cancer. The sequenced sample was CD4+ or CD8+ T cells sorted from blood, obtained in a trial of the OX40 agonist ivuxolimab. The chain carries TRBV18 and TRBJ2-3; no clear D. The CDR3 coding sequence is TGTGCCAGCTCACCATTCGAAGATACGCAGTATTTT. Translating gives CASSPFEDTQYF.